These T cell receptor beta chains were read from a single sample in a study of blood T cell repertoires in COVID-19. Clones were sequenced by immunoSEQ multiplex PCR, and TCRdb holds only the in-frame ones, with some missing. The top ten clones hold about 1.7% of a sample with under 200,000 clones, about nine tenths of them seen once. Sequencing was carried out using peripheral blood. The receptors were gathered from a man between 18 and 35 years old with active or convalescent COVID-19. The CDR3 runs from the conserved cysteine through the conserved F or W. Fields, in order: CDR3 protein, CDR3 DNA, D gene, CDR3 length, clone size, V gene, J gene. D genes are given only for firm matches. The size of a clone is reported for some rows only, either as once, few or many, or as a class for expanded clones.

CASSEGDSLNSGNTIYF	TGCGCCAGCAGCGAAGGGGACAGCCTCAACTCTGGAAACACCATATATTTT	TRBD1	17	NA	TRBV5-1	TRBJ1-3
CASSPDRTGGNQPQHF	TGTGCCAGCTCACCAGATAGGACAGGGGGCAATCAGCCCCAGCATTTT	TRBD1	16	few	TRBV18	TRBJ1-5
CASSPDRGLRGYTF	TGTGCCAGCAGCCCGGACAGGGGGCTACGTGGCTACACCTTC	TRBD1	14	NA	TRBV3-1/TRBV3-2	TRBJ1-2
CASSLKQGNYGYTF	TGTGCCAGCAGCTTGAAACAGGGAAACTATGGCTACACCTTC	NA	14	few	TRBV5-4	TRBJ1-2
CASSLDQTSGYNEQFF	TGCGCCAGCAGCTTGGATCAAACTAGCGGGTACAATGAGCAGTTCTTC	TRBD2	16	NA	TRBV5-1	TRBJ2-1
CARNSGRFNGYTF	TGTGCCCGTAACTCAGGGAGGTTCAATGGCTACACCTTC	NA	13	NA	TRBV30	TRBJ1-2
CSVDTSGQSYGYTF	TGCAGCGTTGACACTTCGGGACAGAGCTATGGCTACACCTTC	TRBD1	14	NA	TRBV29-1	TRBJ1-2
CASSVSSGTGKNIQYF	TGTGCCAGTAGTGTGAGTTCCGGGACAGGAAAAAACATTCAGTACTTC	TRBD1	16	NA	TRBV19	TRBJ2-4
CASRSPRSTGEVEEKLFF	TGCGCCAGCAGATCCCCCAGATCTACCGGCGAAGTGGAGGAAAAACTGTTTTTT	NA	18	few	TRBV5-1	TRBJ1-4
CASSQIAGELNTGELFF	TGTGCCAGCAGCCAAATAGCGGGAGAATTGAACACCGGGGAGCTGTTTTTT	TRBD2	17	NA	TRBV3-1/TRBV3-2	TRBJ2-2
CASSASRDFYGYTF	TGTGCCAGCAGCGCAAGTCGGGATTTCTATGGCTACACCTTC	NA	14	few	TRBV7-8	TRBJ1-2
CASSIGAGKSPLHF	TGTGCCAGTAGTATAGGGGCAGGGAAGTCACCCCTCCACTTT	NA	14	NA	TRBV19	TRBJ1-6
CASSWGGSGYEQYF	TGCGCCAGCAGCTGGGGGGGGTCCGGCTACGAGCAGTACTTC	TRBD2	14	NA	TRBV5-1	TRBJ2-7
CASSTYRGLPTEAFF	TGTGCCAGTAGTACATACAGGGGTTTACCCACTGAAGCTTTCTTT	TRBD1	15	NA	TRBV19	TRBJ1-1
CASSQDNFSYEQYF	TGTGCCAGCAGCCAAGACAACTTTTCCTACGAGCAGTACTTC	NA	14	NA	TRBV4-2	TRBJ2-7
CASSDPFEETQYF	TGCGCCAGCAGTGACCCGTTTGAGGAGACCCAGTACTTC	NA	13	NA	TRBV10-2	TRBJ2-5
CASRPGQVLRYGYTF	TGTGCCAGCAGACCGGGACAGGTGCTAAGATATGGCTACACCTTC	TRBD1	15	NA	TRBV28	TRBJ1-2
CASSLVGDLTDEQFF	TGTGCCAGCAGCTTAGTCGGGGACTTGACGGATGAGCAGTTCTTC	NA	15	NA	TRBV7-9	TRBJ2-1
CASRPRGQRVDSPLHF	TGTGCCAGCAGGCCCCGGGGACAGCGGGTGGATTCACCCCTCCACTTT	TRBD1	16	NA	TRBV2	TRBJ1-6
CAWSVQRSGYTF	TGTGCCTGGAGTGTCCAGAGGAGTGGCTACACCTTC	NA	12	NA	TRBV30	TRBJ1-2
CASSPGSSGDTIYF	TGTGCCAGCAGCCCCGGAAGTTCGGGGGACACCATATATTTT	NA	14	NA	TRBV7-9	TRBJ1-3
CASSQVVTVNTEAFF	TGCGCCAGCAGCCAAGTAGTGACAGTGAACACTGAAGCTTTCTTT	NA	15	once	TRBV4-1	TRBJ1-1
CASSAWAPSNQPQHF	TGTGCCAGCAGCGCCTGGGCCCCCAGCAATCAGCCCCAGCATTTT	NA	15	NA	TRBV5-8	TRBJ1-5
CSVAKETQYF	TGCAGCGTTGCCAAAGAGACCCAGTACTTC	NA	10	NA	TRBV29-1	TRBJ2-5
CASSDLGAAYEQYF	TGTGCCAGCAGTGATCTGGGGGCAGCTTACGAGCAGTACTTC	NA	14	NA	TRBV25-1	TRBJ2-7
CASSILQGATTNEKLFF	TGTGCCAGTAGTATTCTACAGGGGGCGACTACTAATGAAAAACTGTTTTTT	TRBD1	17	NA	TRBV19	TRBJ1-4
CASSISWTGGDGYTF	TGTGCCAGTAGTATATCCTGGACAGGGGGGGATGGCTACACCTTC	TRBD1	15	NA	TRBV19	TRBJ1-2
CASGLVLGGNNEKLFF	TGTGCTAGTGGTTTGGTACTAGGGGGAAATAATGAAAAACTGTTTTTT	NA	16	NA	TRBV12-5	TRBJ1-4
CAWNTGSGFNEKLFF	TGTGCCTGGAATACAGGGAGTGGATTTAATGAAAAACTGTTTTTT	NA	15	NA	TRBV30	TRBJ1-4
CASSQEDRGWTEAFF	TGCGCCAGCAGCCAGGAGGACAGGGGGTGGACTGAAGCTTTCTTT	TRBD1	15	few	TRBV4-3	TRBJ1-1
CASSPNSQGNGYTF	TGTGCCAGCTCACCCAACTCACAGGGGAATGGCTACACCTTC	TRBD1	14	NA	TRBV18	TRBJ1-2
CASSLRGGTDTQYF	TGCGCCAGCAGCTTGCGCGGGGGCACAGATACGCAGTATTTT	NA	14	NA	TRBV5-1	TRBJ2-3
CASSSGQRLQYF	TGTGCCAGCAGTTCCGGACAGCGCTTACAGTACTTC	NA	12	NA	TRBV28	TRBJ2-7
CSVEESDTGELFF	TGCAGCGTTGAAGAGTCTGACACCGGGGAGCTGTTTTTT	NA	13	once	TRBV29-1	TRBJ2-2
CASSPTWGEGNNEQFF	TGTGCCAGCTCACCAACGTGGGGGGAGGGAAACAATGAGCAGTTCTTC	TRBD2	16	NA	TRBV18	TRBJ2-1
CASSHLTSADTQYF	TGTGCCAGCAGCCACCTAACTTCGGCAGATACGCAGTATTTT	NA	14	few	TRBV3-1/TRBV3-2	TRBJ2-3